Sequencing of this T cell receptor (beta chain) was carried out in a study of T cell changes during pregnancy in multiple sclerosis. Produced via immunoSEQ multiplex PCR; TCRdb's table is partial and in-frame only. The data show 59,000 or so clones, roughly 90% seen once. The germline V and J ends were trimmed by 0 bases and 4 bases, with 12 bases remaining between them. Germline V CDR1 and CDR2: MNHEY, SVGAGI. The CDR3 loop spans 15 amino acids. Sequenced material: peripheral blood, taken in the third trimester of pregnancy. The gene calls are TRBV6-5 and TRBJ1-2; tentative D call: TRBD1 (6 bases). This clonotype was obtained from a female donor in good health, enrolled as a control in a pregnancy study. CDR3 sequence: CASSYSRTAFYGYTF. In DNA, the CDR3 is TGTGCCAGCAGTTACTCTAGGACAGCCTTCTATGGCTACACCTTC.